A selection of T cell receptor beta chains follows, all from one sample in a study of cytomegalovirus exposure and HLA in healthy donors. Sequencing was performed with immunoSEQ multiplex PCR; in TCRdb, only in-frame clones are kept and a portion is missing. The data hold about 130,000 clones, with about 85% observed a single time. The specimen was PBMCs. The receptor source for this set is a boy aged 5-17 years in good health and CMV-seronegative. The CDR3 runs from the conserved cysteine through the conserved F or W. Each record gives: J gene, CDR3 length, V gene, D gene, clone size, CDR3 protein, CDR3 DNA. A D gene is named only where the DNA matches it firmly. A clone size is listed for some rows: how often the clone was seen (once, few, many), or a class if it is expanded.

>TRBJ2-5|15|TRBV19|TRBD1|NA
CASSPGQGAGETQYF
TGTGCCAGTAGCCCGGGACAGGGTGCTGGAGAGACCCAGTACTTC
>TRBJ2-1|15|TRBV6-5|TRBD2|once
CASSYSLAGVDEQFF
TGTGCCAGCAGTTACTCTCTAGCGGGAGTGGATGAGCAGTTCTTC
>TRBJ1-3|15|TRBV7-6|NA|NA
CASSLRGGTGNTIYF
TGTGCCAGCAGCTTAAGGGGAGGGACTGGAAACACCATATATTTT
>TRBJ2-3|12|TRBV18|NA|NA
CASLGPTDTQYF
TGTGCCAGCCTAGGTCCCACAGATACGCAGTATTTT
>TRBJ1-5|16|TRBV4-3|TRBD1|NA
CASSRNWGQGNQPQHF
TGCGCCAGCAGCCGAAATTGGGGACAGGGCAATCAGCCCCAGCATTTT
>TRBJ1-5|15|TRBV4-3|NA|NA
CASSQDRASNQPQHF
TGCGCCAGCAGCCAAGACAGGGCTTCAAATCAGCCCCAGCATTTT
>TRBJ1-5|16|TRBV5-6|TRBD1|few
CASSLGQGNSNQPQHF
TGTGCCAGCAGCTTGGGACAGGGCAATAGCAATCAGCCCCAGCATTTT
>TRBJ1-3|16|TRBV5-6|TRBD1|NA
CASSLADRAGGNTIYF
TGTGCCAGCAGCTTGGCCGACAGGGCAGGCGGGAACACCATATATTTT
>TRBJ2-1|15|TRBV11-2|TRBD2|NA
CASSFGGGTYNEQFF
TGTGCCAGCAGCTTTGGCGGGGGAACCTACAATGAGCAGTTCTTC
>TRBJ2-1|15|TRBV7-6|TRBD2|NA
CASSLLAGGGNEQFF
TGTGCCAGCAGCTTACTCGCGGGAGGGGGTAATGAGCAGTTCTTC
>TRBJ1-2|12|TRBV11-2|NA|NA
CASRDMDYGYTF
TGTGCCAGCCGAGACATGGACTATGGCTACACCTTC
>TRBJ2-1|15|TRBV5-1|NA|NA
CASSFVTHSYNEQFF
TGCGCCAGCAGCTTTGTTACACACTCCTACAATGAGCAGTTCTTC
>TRBJ2-5|15|TRBV30|TRBD2|NA
CAWNGVGGSGETQYF
TGTGCCTGGAATGGGGTGGGCGGGAGTGGAGAGACCCAGTACTTC
>TRBJ1-3|14|TRBV2|NA|NA
CASSEGQSGNTIYF
TGTGCCAGCAGTGAAGGGCAGTCTGGAAACACCATATATTTT